This T cell receptor beta chain emerged from a study of cytomegalovirus exposure and HLA in healthy donors. Study as a whole: Of around 400 genotyped donors, more than 65% grouped in the Caucasian-associated ancestry cluster. Whole-study findings and limits: Later on, a genetic analysis was performed. It linked a missense variant in DCLRE1C with V- and J-gene trimming of TCR beta.

CDR3 length: 14 residues. V shed 4 bases, J shed 1 base, and the junction held 4 bases outside the gene matches. Germline-derived CDR1 and CDR2 are SGHNT and YYREEE (reference sequence). On this clone itself: Its target is not known.

With 60 Vbeta and 13 Jbeta primers, the PCR was carried out. Data came from immunoSEQ multiplex PCR; TCRdb stores just in-frame clones and leaves some out. The repertoire holds around 130,000 clones, with about 8.6% as singletons. The TCR sequence derives from a middle-aged woman in good health and CMV-seropositive. The specimen sequenced was PBMCs. The V gene is TRBV5-4, the J gene TRBJ1-1; 7 bases are a match to TRBD1. CDR3 nucleotide sequence: TGTGCCAGCAGCCCGGGACAGCAGAACACTGAAGCTTTCTTT. It yields the protein CASSPGQQNTEAFF.